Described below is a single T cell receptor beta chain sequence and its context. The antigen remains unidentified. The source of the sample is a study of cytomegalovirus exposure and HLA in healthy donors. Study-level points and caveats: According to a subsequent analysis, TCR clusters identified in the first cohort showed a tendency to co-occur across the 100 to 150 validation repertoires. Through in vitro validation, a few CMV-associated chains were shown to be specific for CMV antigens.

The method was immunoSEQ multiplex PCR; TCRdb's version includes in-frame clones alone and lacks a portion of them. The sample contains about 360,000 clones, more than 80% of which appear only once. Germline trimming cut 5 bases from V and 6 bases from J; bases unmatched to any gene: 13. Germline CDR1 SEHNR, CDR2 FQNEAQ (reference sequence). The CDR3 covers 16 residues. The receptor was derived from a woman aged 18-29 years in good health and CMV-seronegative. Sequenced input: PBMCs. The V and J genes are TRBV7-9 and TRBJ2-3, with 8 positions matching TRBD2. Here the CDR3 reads CASSPAPAGVTDTQYF. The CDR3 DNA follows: TGTGCCAGCAGCCCCGCGCCAGCGGGAGTAACTGATACGCAGTATTTT.